The 29 T cell receptor beta chains listed next were all sequenced from one sample in a study of blood T cell repertoires in COVID-19. Profiled with immunoSEQ multiplex PCR; TCRdb holds only in-frame clones, not every one. The sample yields 100,000 or so clones, around 86% seen once. Sequenced input: peripheral blood. Receptors were obtained from a man over 45 with active or convalescent COVID-19.

The chain employs TRBV24-1 and TRBJ2-2, with TRBD1 as a possible D gene (5 bases). V dropped 0 bases and J dropped 0 bases, with 7 bases sitting between them. The CDR3 is 16 residues long. Germline assignment: CDR1 KGHDR and CDR2 SFDVKD. The CDR3 loop reads CATSDLGRANTGELFF. In DNA, the CDR3 is TGTGCCACCAGTGATTTGGGCAGGGCGAACACCGGGGAGCTGTTTTTT.

This clone is a singleton in its sample. CDR3: CASRQADPYNEQFF. In DNA form, the CDR3 reads TGTGCCAGCAGGCAGGCAGACCCTTACAATGAGCAGTTCTTC. This rearrangement joins TRBV6-5 to TRBJ2-1; D is ambiguous. V lost 6 bases and J 4 bases, leaving 13 bases between the germline ends. CDR3 size: 14 residues. Germline V gives CDR1 MNHEY, CDR2 SVGAGI.

The genes are TRBV5-1 and TRBJ2-6, with D possibly being TRBD1 (6 bases). Germline V gene data show CDR1 as SGHRS and CDR2 as YFSETQ. With 5 bases removed from V and 2 bases from J, the gap between germline ends came to 8 bases. The CDR3 has 14 amino acids. CDR3 amino acids: CASSTGTGANVLTF. CDR3 nucleotide sequence: TGCGCCAGCAGTACAGGGACTGGGGCCAACGTCCTGACTTTC.

The chain couples TRBV19 to TRBJ2-1; TRBD1 might be the D (6 bases). V was pared by 3 bases and J by 9 bases, with 18 bases between. The germline V gene encodes CDR1 LNHDA and CDR2 SQIVND (reference sequence). CDR3 length equals 15 residues. The CDR3 is CASSMRAGESSEQFF. CDR3 in DNA: TGTGCCAGTAGTATGAGGGCAGGGGAAAGTAGTGAGCAGTTCTTC.

This chain connects TRBV19 to TRBJ2-1, with D possibly being TRBD1 (5 bases). The CDR3 length is 16 residues. Trimming stripped 2 bases from V and 2 bases from J, with 13 bases between. CDR1 is LNHDA and CDR2 is SQIVND in the germline V gene (reference sequence). CDR3 loop: CASSISSTAPYNEQFF. DNA for the CDR3: TGTGCCAGTAGTATAAGTTCGACAGCCCCCTACAATGAGCAGTTCTTC.

The chain recombines TRBV7-2 with TRBJ2-1; perhaps TRBD1 as D (6 bases). This CDR3 is 17 amino acids long. Germline loops: CDR1 SGHTA, CDR2 FQGNSA. The V gene lost 3 bases and the J gene lost 1 base, with 16 bases spanning the gap. The CDR3 DNA sequence: TGTGCCAGCAGCTTCATGCAAGGGGGAGTATCCTACAATGAGCAGTTCTTC. Its protein is CASSFMQGGVSYNEQFF.

The chain recombines TRBV5-1 with TRBJ2-7, with 7 nucleotides matching TRBD1. CDR1 and CDR2 from the germline V gene are SGHRS and YFSETQ. V shed 0 bases, J shed 2 bases, and the junction held 5 bases outside the gene matches. CDR3 size: 15 residues. CDR3 amino acids: CASSLGQGPAYEQYF. As DNA, the CDR3 is TGCGCCAGCAGCTTGGGACAGGGTCCCGCCTACGAGCAGTACTTC.

The CDR3 loop reads CASSFNSGRDTGELFF. The CDR3 DNA sequence: TGTGCCAGCAGCTTTAACTCCGGGCGGGACACCGGGGAGCTGTTTTTT. The rearrangement uses TRBV5-4 and TRBJ2-2, with a weak D call TRBD2 (5 bases). CDR3 length: 16 amino acids. V lost 2 bases, J lost 3 bases, and 14 bases lay in between. Germline V CDR1 and CDR2: SGHNT, YYREEE (reference sequence).

The J gene is TRBJ2-7, the V gene TRBV12-5; tentative D call: TRBD1 (6 bases). V gave up 9 bases and J gave up 0 bases, with 21 bases separating them. CDR3 size: 16 residues. Germline CDR1 is LGHNT and CDR2 is FRNRAP. This CDR3 is CARAMIWTADSYEQYV. The CDR3 nucleotides are TGTGCTAGGGCTATGATTTGGACAGCCGACTCCTACGAGCAGTACGTC.

A few counts support this clone. The V gene is TRBV27, the J gene TRBJ2-3; weak D call: TRBD2 (6 bases). The CDR3 is 15 amino acids. The V gene's germline CDR1 is MNHEY and CDR2 SMNVEV (reference sequence). Trimming cost V 2 bases and J 4 bases, with 13 bases left between them. CDR3: CASSLRSGGADTQYF. For the CDR3, the DNA is TGTGCCAGCAGTTTACGCTCCGGGGGAGCAGATACGCAGTATTTT.

The CDR3 bases are TGTGCCAGCAGCGAGGGGATCAGCTCCTATAATTCACCCCTCCACTTT. As protein: CASSEGISSYNSPLHF. The chain combines TRBV9 with TRBJ1-6; D is possibly TRBD1 (5 bases). The CDR3 consists of 16 residues. V shed 3 bases and J shed 0 bases, with 10 bases lying between them. CDR1 and CDR2 from the germline V gene are SGDLS and YYNGEE.

The rearrangement links TRBV13 to TRBJ2-2; weak D call: TRBD1 (6 bases). V gave up 8 bases and J gave up 2 bases, with 21 bases separating them. CDR1 is PRHDT, CDR2 FYEKMQ, per germline (reference sequence). This CDR3 has 17 amino acids. DNA for the CDR3: TGTGCCAGCGGTCCTTCAGGGGTTCTAAAAAACACCGGGGAGCTGTTTTTT. This translates into CASGPSGVLKNTGELFF.

The V call is TRBV6-6, the J call TRBJ1-1; D gene uncertain. The germline V gene encodes CDR1 MNHNY and CDR2 SVGAGI (reference sequence). V was trimmed by 7 bases and J by 8 bases, leaving 11 bases between them. The CDR3 has 11 amino acids. The CDR3 protein is CASNGGQEAFF. CDR3 nucleotide sequence: TGTGCCAGCAATGGAGGGCAAGAAGCTTTCTTT.

This chain links TRBV5-1 with TRBJ2-1; 8 nucleotides line up with TRBD1. J gave up 6 bases and V 4 bases, and 6 bases lay outside the gene matches. CDR3 length equals 14 residues. Looked up from germline, CDR1 is SGHRS and CDR2 is YFSETQ. The CDR3 region is CASSPGQGLNEQFF. The DNA of the CDR3 is TGCGCCAGCAGCCCAGGACAGGGACTCAATGAGCAGTTCTTC. Full variable domain (remainder filled in from reference TRBV5-1 and TRBJ2-1): KAGVTQTPRYLIKTRGQQVTLSCSPISGHRSVSWYQQTPGQGLQFLFEYFSETQRNKGNFPGRFSGRQFSNSRSEMNVSTLELGDSALYLCASSPGQGLNEQFFGPGTRLTVL.

This chain joins TRBV6-5 and TRBJ2-5; 12 bases are a match to TRBD2. J lost 6 bases, V lost 6 bases, and 5 bases had no gene match. The CDR3 is 14 residues long. Germline V gene sequence: CDR1 MNHEY, CDR2 SVGAGI. The CDR3 DNA reads TGTGCCAGCAGAGCTAGCGGGGGGGACAAGACCCAGTACTTC. Translated: CASRASGGDKTQYF.

Note on this clone: Other DNA sequences within the sample encode an identical CDR3. The genes are TRBV20-1 and TRBJ2-7; D uncertain. The CDR3 length is 11 residues. V dropped 3 bases and J dropped 5 bases, with 8 bases sitting between them. Germline loops: CDR1 DFQATT, CDR2 SNEGSKA (reference sequence). The CDR3 reads CSARSGHEQYV. The DNA for the CDR3 is TGCAGTGCTAGGAGTGGGCACGAGCAGTACGTC.

The chain links TRBV18 to TRBJ2-6, with 7 bases matching TRBD1. Trimming took 3 bases from V and 6 from J; bases not matched to a gene: 11. The CDR3 consists of 17 residues. Germline loops: CDR1 KGHSH, CDR2 LQKENI. CDR3 residues: CASSPGQPDALANVLTF. DNA of the CDR3: TGTGCCAGCTCACCGGGACAGCCTGACGCGTTGGCCAACGTCCTGACTTTC.

This rearrangement joins TRBV19 to TRBJ2-1; no reliable D call. This CDR3 spans 14 amino acids. Trimming removed 7 bases from V and 1 base from J, with 11 bases in between. Germline-derived CDR1 and CDR2 are LNHDA and SQIVND (reference sequence). The DNA of the CDR3 is TGTGCCAGTAAGGTGACTCTTTCCTACAATGAGCAGTTCTTC. Translating it yields CASKVTLSYNEQFF.

The rearrangement uses TRBV24-1 and TRBJ1-2, with unresolved D. The CDR3 has 12 residues. Germline CDR1 and CDR2: KGHDR and SFDVKD. Between the trimmed V and J ends, which lost 3 bases and 5 bases, there was a span of 6 bases. The CDR3 protein is CATSDTAYGYTF. CDR3 DNA sequence: TGTGCCACCAGTGATACAGCTTATGGCTACACCTTC.

The chain employs TRBV5-1 and TRBJ1-4; 9 bases are a match to TRBD1. The CDR3 is 15 amino acids. After removal of 4 bases from V and 2 bases from J, the junction contained 3 bases not matched to a gene. Germline V gene sequence: CDR1 SGHRS, CDR2 YFSETQ. CDR3 sequence reads: CASSRGQGTNEKLFF. For the CDR3, the DNA is TGCGCCAGCAGCCGGGGACAGGGCACTAATGAAAAACTGTTTTTT.

The J gene is TRBJ2-3, the V gene TRBV7-6; D may be TRBD2 (5 bases). Germline CDR1 and CDR2: SGHVS and FNYEAQ. V shed 1 base and J shed 0 bases, with 17 bases lying between them. The CDR3 length is 18 residues. Written as DNA, the CDR3 is TGTGCCAGCAGCTTAGTCGCGGGCGGGTCATACAGCACAGATACGCAGTATTTT. Its translation: CASSLVAGGSYSTDTQYF.

J is TRBJ1-6 and V is TRBV5-6; 7 bases agree with TRBD1. J was trimmed by 10 bases and V by 2 bases; bases with no gene match: 6. Per germline, CDR1 SGHDT and CDR2 YYEEEE. The CDR3 extends over 14 amino acids. The CDR3 DNA reads TGTGCCAGCAGCTTCGACAGGGTACGGTCACCCCTCCACTTT. It specifies CASSFDRVRSPLHF.

The V call is TRBV21-1, the J call TRBJ2-1; the table's D call TRBD2 went unverified against the DNA. TRBV21-1 is listed as a pseudogene. The CDR3 contains 10 residues. The CDR3 sequence is CASTFLEQFF. DNA of the CDR3: TGTGCCAGCACCTTTTTGGAGCAGTTCTTC.

The chain couples TRBV7-9 to TRBJ1-6, with D tentatively TRBD1 (5 bases). The length of the CDR3 is 17 residues. The germline CDR1 and CDR2 sequences are SEHNR and FQNEAQ (reference sequence). Trimming left V 4 bases short and J 0 bases short, with 13 bases between. This CDR3 reads CASSSNGASSYNSPLHF. CDR3 nucleotides: TGTGCCAGCAGCTCTAATGGGGCCAGCTCCTATAATTCACCCCTCCACTTT.

The V and J genes are TRBV6-6 and TRBJ2-1; 7 nucleotides line up with TRBD2. V lost 7 bases, J lost 7 bases, and 7 bases stayed unmatched. Germline CDR1 is MNHNY and CDR2 is SVGAGI (reference sequence). The CDR3 is 13 amino acids. CDR3 DNA sequence: TGTGCCAGCACCCCGGCGGGAGTTAATGAGCAGTTCTTC. It translates to CASTPAGVNEQFF.

The CDR3 bases are TGCGCCAGCAGCCAAAATAGCGGGGGGCGGGAGGATACGCAGTATTTT. Translation gives CASSQNSGGREDTQYF. This chain joins TRBV4-3 and TRBJ2-3; 10 positions agree with TRBD2. Germline CDR1 reads LGHNA; CDR2 reads YSLEER. CDR3 length equals 16 residues. J gave up 6 bases and V 2 bases, and 8 bases lay outside the gene matches.

The chain couples TRBV5-1 to TRBJ2-1, with 7 bases fitting TRBD2. Trimming took 0 bases from V and 7 from J; bases not matched to a gene: 4. The CDR3 has 14 amino acids. Germline loops: CDR1 SGHRS, CDR2 YFSETQ. The DNA of the CDR3 is TGCGCCAGCAGCTTGGGGCAGGGAGGGAATGAGCAGTTCTTC. The encoded protein is CASSLGQGGNEQFF.

The chain recombines TRBV9 with TRBJ2-1, with D maybe TRBD2 (6 bases). Germline V gene data show CDR1 as SGDLS and CDR2 as YYNGEE. Trimming took off 0 bases at V and 1 base at J, with 8 bases between the two ends. The CDR3 is 15 residues long. The chain's CDR3 is CASSVEGGSYNEQFF. CDR3 DNA sequence: TGTGCCAGCAGCGTAGAAGGAGGGTCCTACAATGAGCAGTTCTTC.

In its sample, this clone was seen a few times. The genes are TRBV7-8 and TRBJ2-1; 7 nucleotides agree with TRBD1. CDR3 size: 15 residues. From germline, CDR1 is SGHVS and CDR2 FQNEAQ. The V and J ends lost 5 bases and 2 bases, in that order; junction bases with no gene match: 6. The CDR3 spells CASSPTGFTYNEQFF. DNA for the CDR3: TGTGCCAGCAGCCCGACAGGGTTTACCTACAATGAGCAGTTCTTC.